A single sample is the source of the 6 T cell receptor beta chains below, sequenced in a study of OX40 agonist ivuxolimab in advanced cancers. Data came from immunoSEQ multiplex PCR; TCRdb stores just in-frame clones and leaves some out. The repertoire includes tens of thousands of clones, roughly 85% of them detected once, and about 4.7% sits in the top ten. The specimen was CD4+ or CD8+ T cells sorted from blood, collected in a trial of the OX40 agonist ivuxolimab. These receptors came from an adult with an advanced solid tumor such as melanoma, head and neck, liver or kidney cancer.

The rearrangement links TRBV6-6 to TRBJ2-7, with unresolved D. The germline V and J ends were trimmed by 2 bases and 4 bases, with 9 bases remaining between them. Germline CDR1 reads MNHNY; CDR2 reads SVGAGI (reference sequence). The CDR3 has 13 amino acids. DNA for the CDR3: TGTGCCAGCAGTTACGGGCAGAATTACGAGCAGTACTTC. Protein sequence: CASSYGQNYEQYF.

The chain uses TRBV7-8 and TRBJ1-1; D is ambiguous. The germline V and J ends were trimmed by 1 base and 1 base, with 7 bases remaining between them. The CDR3 has 14 residues. Germline values: CDR1 SGHVS, CDR2 FQNEAQ. CDR3 sequence: CASSLGAANTEAFF. CDR3 DNA sequence: TGTGCCAGCAGCTTAGGTGCAGCGAACACTGAAGCTTTCTTT.

This clone was counted a few times. The rearrangement links TRBV7-2 to TRBJ2-1; 9 bases agree with TRBD2. The trim removed 2 bases at V and 0 bases at J, leaving 8 bases unmatched. The CDR3 is made up of 18 amino acids. Germline V gives CDR1 SGHTA, CDR2 FQGNSA. DNA for the CDR3: TGTGCCAGCAGCTTAAACGGACTAGCGAGTTTCTCCTACAATGAGCAGTTCTTC. As protein: CASSLNGLASFSYNEQFF.

The rearrangement links TRBV4-1 to TRBJ2-7, with 8 bases lining up with TRBD2. J was trimmed by 0 bases and V by 2 bases; bases with no gene match: 3. This CDR3 has 15 amino acids. Germline V CDR1 and CDR2: MGHRA, YSYEKL. CDR3 nucleotides: TGCGCCAGCAGCCAATCGGGAGGGAGCTCCTACGAGCAGTACTTC. Protein sequence: CASSQSGGSSYEQYF.

The sample holds a few counts of this clone. The chain recombines TRBV27 with TRBJ1-4; unclear D gene. The CDR3 has 14 residues. V was pared by 5 bases and J by 6 bases, with 13 bases between. Germline-derived CDR1 and CDR2 are MNHEY and SMNVEV (reference sequence). The CDR3 reads CASSTLGTDEKLFF. The CDR3 DNA sequence: TGTGCCAGCAGTACGTTAGGAACGGATGAAAAACTGTTTTTT.

This clone was counted only a few times. The chain carries TRBV5-6 and TRBJ2-6, with 12 positions matching TRBD2. Per germline, CDR1 SGHDT and CDR2 YYEEEE. The CDR3 length is 18 residues. V was clipped by 2 bases and J by 0 bases; unmatched bases: 3. In DNA, the CDR3 is TGTGCCAGCAGCTTACTAGCGGGAGGCCCCTCTGGGGCCAACGTCCTGACTTTC. It translates to CASSLLAGGPSGANVLTF.